The 5 T cell receptor beta chains below come from one sample, sequenced in a study of OX40 agonist ivuxolimab in advanced cancers. The assay was immunoSEQ multiplex PCR, and TCRdb's table has in-frame clones only and misses some. The data show about 55,000 clones, 75% to 90% seen once. The sequencing here drew on CD4+ or CD8+ T cells sorted from blood, taken in a trial of the OX40 agonist ivuxolimab. These receptors were obtained from an adult with an advanced solid tumor such as melanoma, head and neck, liver or kidney cancer.

This clone appeared a single time. The J gene is TRBJ2-7, the V gene TRBV28; TRBD1 aligns across 7 bases. Germline V gene sequence: CDR1 MDHEN, CDR2 SYDVKM. CDR3 length: 13 residues. V trimming: 6 bases; J trimming: 5 bases; junction bases outside the gene matches: 7. The CDR3 DNA sequence: TGTGCCAGCAGCCGGCTCGACAGGGACGAGCAGTACTTC. Encoded protein: CASSRLDRDEQYF.

The chain recombines TRBV14 with TRBJ1-2; D is uncertain. Germline assignment: CDR1 SGHDN and CDR2 FVKESK. Between the trimmed V and J ends, which lost 0 bases and 4 bases, there was a span of 12 bases. CDR3 length: 15 amino acids. The CDR3 nucleotides read TGTGCCAGCAGCCAAGATCCGGCGTCAGGCTATGGCTACACCTTC. Translating gives CASSQDPASGYGYTF.

This clone was detected only once. An end of the junction does not agree with germline; a read error may underlie this. This rearrangement joins TRBV7-6 to TRBJ1-5; D not certain. Germline assignment: CDR1 SGHVS and CDR2 FNYEAQ. The CDR3 is 13 amino acids. This chain's CDR3 is CASSPSSDQPQHF. CDR3 coding DNA: TGTGCCAGCAGCCCAAGTAGCGATCAGCCCCAGCATTTT.

This clone was counted between two and nine times. This chain links TRBV6-5 with TRBJ1-1; TRBD1 is a possible D gene (5 bases). V shed 8 bases and J shed 2 bases, with 9 bases lying between them. Germline V gene lookup returns CDR1 MNHEY and CDR2 SVGAGI. The CDR3 has 12 residues. CDR3 residues: CASEGDNTEAFF. CDR3 coding DNA: TGTGCCAGCGAAGGGGATAACACTGAAGCTTTCTTT.

The V call is TRBV6-5, the J call TRBJ1-1; D is uncertain. The V end lost 5 bases, the J end lost 6 bases, and 7 bases lay between the germline ends. This CDR3 spans 11 amino acids. CDR1 and CDR2 (germline): MNHEY, SVGAGI. Here the CDR3 reads CASSEGPEAFF. Written as DNA, the CDR3 is TGTGCCAGCAGTGAGGGTCCTGAAGCTTTCTTT.